The 7 T cell receptor beta chains presented below share a single source sample, sequenced in a study of T cell responses to AZD1222 COVID-19 vaccine. Clones were sequenced by immunoSEQ multiplex PCR, and TCRdb holds only the in-frame ones, with some missing. In the table there are under 110,000 clones, more than 70% of which are singletons. Sequencing was performed on peripheral blood, taken on day 0 of AZD1222 vaccination. The receptors stem from an adult in good health.

CDR3 sequence: CASRQGSYSGNTIYF. In DNA, the CDR3 is TGTGCCAGCAGACAGGGGAGTTACTCTGGAAACACCATATATTTT. The rearrangement uses TRBV27 and TRBJ1-3; 7 bases are a match to TRBD1. The CDR3 runs 15 residues. The germline V gene encodes CDR1 MNHEY and CDR2 SMNVEV (reference sequence). V lost 6 bases to trimming and J lost 0 bases; unmatched junction nucleotides: 5.

The gene calls are TRBV7-3 and TRBJ1-1, with no clear D. The CDR3 has 14 residues. V lost 4 bases, J lost 7 bases, and 16 bases lay in between. CDR1 is SGHTA, CDR2 FQGTGA, per germline. The CDR3 DNA is TGTGCCAGCAGCTCCAGAGGCGGGTTCGTTGAAGCTTTCTTT. Protein: CASSSRGGFVEAFF.

This chain joins TRBV7-6 and TRBJ2-7; no clear D. V shed 0 bases and J shed 3 bases, with 15 bases lying between them. This CDR3 is built from 16 residues. Germline values: CDR1 SGHVS, CDR2 FNYEAQ. In DNA form, the CDR3 reads TGTGCCAGCAGCTTAGCGCTGGGAACTTCCCACTACGAGCAGTACTTC. Amino acid sequence: CASSLALGTSHYEQYF.

The V and J genes are TRBV18 and TRBJ1-2; D not resolved. In germline, CDR1 is KGHSH, CDR2 LQKENI. Trimming pared 2 bases from V and 2 bases from J, leaving 6 bases between. The CDR3 runs to 13 residues. The CDR3 is CASSPEDNYGYTF. CDR3 coding DNA: TGTGCCAGCTCACCAGAGGACAACTATGGCTACACCTTC.

DNA for the CDR3: TGTGCCAGCTCACCACATCCGGATCAGCCCCAGCATTTT. This translates into CASSPHPDQPQHF. The chain is built from TRBV18 and TRBJ1-5; D is unresolved. The ends were cut back, 1 base at V and 5 bases at J, with 6 bases in the middle. CDR1 and CDR2 (germline): KGHSH, LQKENI. The CDR3 totals 13 residues.

V gene TRBV5-4 combines with J gene TRBJ1-1, with 9 bases aligning to TRBD1. Germline V lookup: CDR1 SGHNT, CDR2 YYREEE (reference sequence). This CDR3 has 16 amino acids. V was pared by 2 bases and J by 3 bases, with 8 bases of the junction left unmatched. CDR3 in DNA: TGTGCCAGCAGCTTTCCCACCCGGGACAGGGACACTGAAGCTTTCTTT. Its translation is CASSFPTRDRDTEAFF.

The chain is built from TRBV5-1 and TRBJ1-4, with TRBD1 matching over 8 bases. V was pared by 4 bases and J by 6 bases, with 5 bases of the junction left unmatched. The CDR3 runs to 14 residues. Germline-derived CDR1 and CDR2 are SGHRS and YFSETQ. In DNA, the CDR3 is TGCGCCAGCAGCCGGGGACAGGTGGATGAAAAACTGTTTTTT. As protein: CASSRGQVDEKLFF. Complete variable domain (other parts from reference TRBV5-1 and TRBJ1-4): KAGVTQTPRYLIKTRGQQVTLSCSPISGHRSVSWYQQTPGQGLQFLFEYFSETQRNKGNFPGRFSGRQFSNSRSEMNVSTLELGDSALYLCASSRGQVDEKLFFGSGTQLSVL.